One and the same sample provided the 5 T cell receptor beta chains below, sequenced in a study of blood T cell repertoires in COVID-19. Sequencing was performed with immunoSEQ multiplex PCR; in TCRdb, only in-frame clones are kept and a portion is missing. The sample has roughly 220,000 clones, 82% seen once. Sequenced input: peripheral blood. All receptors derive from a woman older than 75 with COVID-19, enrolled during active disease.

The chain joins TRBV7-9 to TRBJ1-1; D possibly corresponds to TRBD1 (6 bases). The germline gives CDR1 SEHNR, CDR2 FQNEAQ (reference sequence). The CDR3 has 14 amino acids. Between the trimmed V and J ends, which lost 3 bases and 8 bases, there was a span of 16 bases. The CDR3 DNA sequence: TGTGCCAGCAGCTTTCTAATGGACAGTTCAGAAGCTTTCTTT. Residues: CASSFLMDSSEAFF.

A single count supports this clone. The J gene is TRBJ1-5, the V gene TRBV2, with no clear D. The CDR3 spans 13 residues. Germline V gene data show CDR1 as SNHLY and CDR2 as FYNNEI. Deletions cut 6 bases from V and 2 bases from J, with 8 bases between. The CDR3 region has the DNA TGTGCCAGCAGGGCCACAGGCAATCAGCCCCAGCATTTT. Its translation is CASRATGNQPQHF.

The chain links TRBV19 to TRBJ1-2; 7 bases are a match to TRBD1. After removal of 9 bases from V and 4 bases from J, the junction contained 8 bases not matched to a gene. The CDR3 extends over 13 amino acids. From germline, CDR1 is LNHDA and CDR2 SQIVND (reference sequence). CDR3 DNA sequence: TGTGCCAGCAGAGGACAGGCGGTCTATGGCTACACCTTC. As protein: CASRGQAVYGYTF.

CDR3 region: CASSYSNRAVTEAFF. In DNA, the CDR3 is TGTGCCAGCAGTTACTCGAACAGGGCGGTCACTGAAGCTTTCTTT. The rearrangement uses TRBV6-2 or TRBV6-3 and TRBJ1-1, with D possibly TRBD1 on 6 matching bases. The CDR3 spans 15 residues. The germline V gene has CDR1 MNHEY and CDR2 SVGEGT. The germline V and J ends were trimmed by 0 bases and 4 bases, with 12 bases remaining between them.

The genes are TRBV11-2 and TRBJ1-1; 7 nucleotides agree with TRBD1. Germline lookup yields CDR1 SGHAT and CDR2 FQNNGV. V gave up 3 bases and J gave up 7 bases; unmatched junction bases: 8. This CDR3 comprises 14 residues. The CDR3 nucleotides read TGTGCCAGCAGCTTTACACGACAGGGAGGTGAAGCTTTCTTT. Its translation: CASSFTRQGGEAFF.